A single sample gave rise to the 11 T cell receptor beta chains below, sequenced in a study of Ad26.COV2.S vaccination and SARS-CoV-2 variants. Sequenced by immunoSEQ multiplex PCR; TCRdb stores in-frame clones only, minus some. The data hold some 320,000 clones, with about 86% observed a single time. Stated treatment: over 15 received Ad26.COV2.S at low or high dose, single or two shots; about 5 received placebo; per-sample allocation not given. Specimens were obtained on day 63 following the first vaccine or placebo injection. The sequences come from peripheral blood, collected in a trial of Ad26.COV2.S vaccine versus placebo. These receptors all come from a person between 18 and 59 years old who received the Ad26.COV2.S COVID-19 vaccine or a placebo.

The V and J genes are TRBV7-7 and TRBJ2-1; 7 nucleotides agree with TRBD2. With V trimmed by 3 bases and J by 5 bases, 7 bases remained unmatched. This CDR3 spans 15 amino acids. Germline V gene lookup returns CDR1 SSHAT and CDR2 FNYEAQ (reference sequence). The DNA of the CDR3 is TGTGCCAGCAGCTTGGGTAGCGGGTCACACAATGAGCAGTTCTTC. It specifies CASSLGSGSHNEQFF.

This clone was seen a few times. The chain links TRBV10-1 to TRBJ1-6; no reliable D call. Trimming pared 3 bases from V and 4 bases from J, leaving 7 bases between. The germline V gene encodes CDR1 WNHNN and CDR2 SYGVQD (reference sequence). CDR3 length equals 14 residues. The CDR3 region is CASSEGSYNSPLHF. CDR3 nucleotides: TGCGCCAGCAGTGAAGGATCTTATAATTCACCCCTCCACTTT.

This clone was found a few times. The rearrangement uses TRBV10-1 and TRBJ1-5, with D possibly TRBD1 on 5 matching bases. The germline gives CDR1 WNHNN, CDR2 SYGVQD (reference sequence). V was pared by 6 bases and J by 0 bases, with 15 bases between. This CDR3 contains 16 residues. The CDR3 region is CASRGPGRCSNQPQHF. The CDR3 DNA reads as TGCGCCAGCAGGGGACCAGGGCGTTGTAGCAATCAGCCCCAGCATTTT.

This chain connects TRBV6-1 to TRBJ1-4; D not resolved. CDR3 size: 16 residues. Looked up from germline, CDR1 is MNHNS and CDR2 is SASEGT. V shed 0 bases and J shed 7 bases, with 15 bases lying between them. For the CDR3, the DNA is TGTGCCAGCAGTGAAGCAAGTGGAGGGAAGGGTGAAAAACTGTTTTTT. Encoded protein: CASSEASGGKGEKLFF.

This clone appeared once. The chain is built from TRBV7-9 and TRBJ2-2; unclear D gene. The CDR3 has 18 amino acids. Trimming pared 3 bases from V and 0 bases from J, leaving 17 bases between. Germline V gene data show CDR1 as SEHNR and CDR2 as FQNEAQ (reference sequence). The DNA for the CDR3 is TGTGCCAGCAGCTTTAGCTTTGCGGTGATCGCGAACACCGGGGAGCTGTTTTTT. It codes for CASSFSFAVIANTGELFF.

The chain combines TRBV5-1 with TRBJ1-2; TRBD1 agrees at 8 bases. The CDR3 has 16 residues. Germline V gene data show CDR1 as SGHRS and CDR2 as YFSETQ. The trim removed 1 base at V and 3 bases at J, leaving 8 bases unmatched. The CDR3 here is CASSLSYGQGDYGYTF. DNA for the CDR3: TGCGCCAGCAGCTTGTCCTACGGACAGGGAGACTATGGCTACACCTTC. Based on the CDR3 plus reference TRBV5-1 and TRBJ1-2, the full variable domain is KAGVTQTPRYLIKTRGQQVTLSCSPISGHRSVSWYQQTPGQGLQFLFEYFSETQRNKGNFPGRFSGRQFSNSRSEMNVSTLELGDSALYLCASSLSYGQGDYGYTFGSGTRLTVV.

This clone was observed once. The gene calls are TRBV5-4 and TRBJ1-3; D is ambiguous. CDR1 is SGHNT, CDR2 YYREEE, per germline (reference sequence). There are 12 residues in the CDR3. V was cut by 4 bases and J by 4 bases, with 6 bases left in between. CDR3 DNA: TGTGCCAGCAGCAGAGACGGAAACACCATATATTTT. Protein: CASSRDGNTIYF.

The J gene is TRBJ1-5, the V gene TRBV4-1; D gene ambiguous. From germline, CDR1 is MGHRA and CDR2 YSYEKL. Trimming left V 1 base short and J 0 bases short, with 19 bases between. This CDR3 is 19 amino acids long. The CDR3 region is CASSQGTGEGLYSNQPQHF. CDR3 sequence (DNA): TGCGCCAGCAGCCAAGGGACGGGCGAAGGACTGTATAGCAATCAGCCCCAGCATTTT.

This chain links TRBV19 with TRBJ1-4; possible D gene TRBD1, 6 bases. The CDR3 totals 15 residues. V was clipped by 6 bases and J by 8 bases, with 19 bases between them. CDR1 is LNHDA, CDR2 SQIVND, per germline (reference sequence). The CDR3 DNA reads TGTGCCAGTAGCCCGCCCGGGACACGGGGAGAAAAACTGTTTTTT. Translation: CASSPPGTRGEKLFF.

J is TRBJ2-3 and V is TRBV24-1, with 10 bases that match TRBD1. This CDR3 has 18 amino acids. The V gene's germline CDR1 is KGHDR and CDR2 SFDVKD. The J segment lost 5 bases and the V segment lost 4 bases, leaving 14 bases of the junction unmatched. Written as DNA, the CDR3 is TGTGCCACCAGTGAGTCCCGATTCGGACAGGGGGGCATAGATACGCAGTATTTT. Amino acid sequence: CATSESRFGQGGIDTQYF.

The J gene is TRBJ1-6, the V gene TRBV3-1 (or the pseudogene TRBV3-2); no clear D gene. CDR1 and CDR2 (germline): LGHDT, YNNKEL (reference sequence). CDR3 length: 16 amino acids. With 1 base removed from V and 7 bases from J, the gap between germline ends came to 14 bases. This CDR3 is CASSQVNTLPNSPLHF. CDR3 bases: TGTGCCAGCAGCCAAGTTAACACCTTACCCAATTCACCCCTCCACTTT.